Following are 32 T cell receptor beta chains from one sample sequenced in a study of cytomegalovirus exposure and HLA in healthy donors. A multiplex PCR was run with 60 Vbeta primers and 13 Jbeta primers. Sequencing used immunoSEQ multiplex PCR; TCRdb keeps in-frame clones, though not all of them. The repertoire holds under 200,000 clones, with roughly 84% as singletons. The sequenced sample was PBMCs. The receptors were gathered from a man between 45 and 60 years old in good health and CMV-seropositive.

This clone has just a few counts. The sample contains more than one DNA sequence encoding this CDR3. The chain recombines TRBV15 with TRBJ1-5, with a possible D match to TRBD1 (5 bases). The CDR3 contains 14 residues. CDR1 is LNHNV and CDR2 is YYDKDF in the germline V gene (reference sequence). V lost 1 base, J lost 1 base, and 5 bases lay in between. CDR3 DNA sequence: TGTGCCACCAGCAGAGGACAGAGCAATCAGCCCCAGCATTTT. As protein: CATSRGQSNQPQHF.

This clone was recorded a few times. The J gene is TRBJ1-2, the V gene TRBV5-1, with a tentative D call TRBD1 (6 bases). The CDR3 runs to 15 residues. V shed 0 bases and J shed 3 bases, with 12 bases lying between them. CDR1 and CDR2 (germline): SGHRS, YFSETQ. The CDR3 nucleotides are TGCGCCAGCAGCTTGGGGACAGAAACCTACTATGGCTACACCTTC. It specifies CASSLGTETYYGYTF.

The chain links TRBV30 to TRBJ1-2, with 8 bases matching TRBD1. V was pared by 1 base and J by 6 bases, with 10 bases of the junction left unmatched. There are 15 residues in the CDR3. Germline values: CDR1 GTSNPN, CDR2 SVGIG (reference sequence). CDR3 sequence (DNA): TGTGCCTGGAGTGGTGACGTCAGGGGGCTAAATGGCTACACCTTC. As protein: CAWSGDVRGLNGYTF.

The chain combines TRBV7-6 with TRBJ2-7, with a weak D call TRBD2 (6 bases). V lost 5 bases, J lost 4 bases, and 15 bases lay in between. The CDR3 runs to 14 residues. The germline V gene has CDR1 SGHVS and CDR2 FNYEAQ. The CDR3 is CASSPRAAGYEQYF. The CDR3 nucleotides read TGTGCCAGCAGCCCAAGGGCGGCGGGGTACGAGCAGTACTTC.

The V call is TRBV7-4, the J call TRBJ2-7; weak D call: TRBD1 (5 bases). The germline V gene has CDR1 SGHVT and CDR2 SQSDAQ. Trimming shortened V by 1 base and J by 0 bases, and 13 bases separated the two germline ends. The CDR3 is made up of 16 amino acids. Written as DNA, the CDR3 is TGTGCCAGCAGCTTAGGTTGTCGGACATTCTCCTACGAGCAGTACTTC. Translated, it gives CASSLGCRTFSYEQYF.

The chain employs TRBV6-1 and TRBJ1-5; D not resolved. The CDR3 contains 16 residues. The germline V and J ends were trimmed by 4 bases and 5 bases, with 18 bases remaining between them. Germline CDR1 reads MNHNS; CDR2 reads SASEGT. This CDR3 is CASSGGIGWPDQPQHF. The DNA of the CDR3 is TGTGCCAGCAGTGGAGGAATAGGATGGCCCGATCAGCCCCAGCATTTT.

In its sample, this clone was seen many times. CDR3 in amino acids: CASSFAGGSRYTQYF. The CDR3 nucleotides read TGTGCCAGCAGCTTCGCGGGAGGGAGTCGGTATACGCAGTATTTT. The gene calls are TRBV5-8 and TRBJ2-3; 9 bases are shared with TRBD2. The V segment lost 2 bases and the J segment 7 bases; nucleotides outside the gene matches: 8. The CDR3 covers 15 residues. The germline V gene has CDR1 SGHTS and CDR2 YDEGEE.

The chain combines TRBV10-3 with TRBJ2-2; TRBD1 matches 11 bases. This CDR3 contains 15 residues. The V segment lost 10 bases and the J segment 1 base; nucleotides outside the gene matches: 5. Germline lookup yields CDR1 ENHRY and CDR2 SYGVKD. The CDR3 nucleotides are TGTGCCAGCTCGGGACAGGGGGAGAACACCGGGGAGCTGTTTTTT. Translating it yields CASSGQGENTGELFF.

This chain links TRBV7-9 with TRBJ2-3; possible D gene TRBD2, 6 bases. The CDR3 extends over 15 amino acids. CDR1 and CDR2 from the germline V gene are SEHNR and FQNEAQ (reference sequence). The V and J ends lost 9 bases and 2 bases respectively, with 18 bases between them. The CDR3 DNA sequence: TGTGCCAGTTCGGGACTCCTACGCTTCACAGATACGCAGTATTTT. Encoded protein: CASSGLLRFTDTQYF.

The V call is TRBV6-8, the J call TRBJ2-5; 9 bases are shared with TRBD1. The end of the DNA is better explained by TRBJ2-7, so the J call may be wrong. Germline V gene lookup returns CDR1 MNHGY and CDR2 SAAAGT. The CDR3 covers 15 residues. CDR3: CASSPPGTGPYEQYF. The CDR3 coding sequence is TGTGCCAGCAGCCCCCCCGGGACAGGGCCCTACGAGCAGTACTTC.

The V gene is TRBV14, the J gene TRBJ2-3; TRBD2 is a possible D gene (5 bases). The CDR3 has 15 amino acids. The V end was cut by 6 bases, the J end by 5 bases, with 18 bases between. CDR1 is SGHDN and CDR2 is FVKESK in the germline V gene. The DNA for the CDR3 is TGTGCCAGCAGTCCCCACTGGAGTCGGGGAGATACGCAGTATTTT. Protein product: CASSPHWSRGDTQYF.

V gene TRBV5-4 combines with J gene TRBJ2-5; D remains unclear. Trimming removed 0 bases from V and 1 base from J, with 7 bases in between. Germline CDR1 SGHNT, CDR2 YYREEE (reference sequence). This CDR3 contains 14 residues. The CDR3 region has the DNA TGTGCCAGCAGCTTGGCGAGCTTCCAAGAGACCCAGTACTTC. It codes for CASSLASFQETQYF. Full variable domain (missing parts from reference TRBV5-4 and TRBJ2-5): ETGVTQSPTHLIKTRGQQVTLRCSSQSGHNTVSWYQQALGQGPQFIFQYYREEENGRGNFPPRFSGLQFPNYSSELNVNALELDDSALYLCASSLASFQETQYFGPGTRLLVL.

The CDR3 region is CASSVDGGAVGELFF. CDR3 DNA: TGTGCCAGCAGCGTAGACGGGGGGGCGGTCGGGGAGCTGTTTTTT. The chain couples TRBV9 to TRBJ2-2; 8 bases align to TRBD2. The trim removed 0 bases at V and 7 bases at J, leaving 5 bases unmatched. This CDR3 has 15 amino acids. Germline lookup yields CDR1 SGDLS and CDR2 YYNGEE.

The chain couples TRBV15 to TRBJ1-1; D is possibly TRBD1 (5 bases). The CDR3 length is 14 residues. The germline CDR1 and CDR2 sequences are LNHNV and YYDKDF (reference sequence). The V gene lost 5 bases and the J gene lost 11 bases, with 21 bases spanning the gap. This chain's CDR3 is CATSDPGNRLQAFF. As DNA, the CDR3 is TGTGCCACCAGCGACCCAGGGAACCGGCTCCAGGCTTTCTTT.

V gene TRBV27 combines with J gene TRBJ2-5; D remains unclear. Per the germline V gene, CDR1 is MNHEY and CDR2 is SMNVEV (reference sequence). The CDR3 sequence is 15 residues long. The V gene lost 2 bases and the J gene lost 4 bases, with 14 bases spanning the gap. The CDR3 protein is CASSLKASLGETQYF. As DNA, the CDR3 is TGTGCCAGCAGTTTAAAAGCATCGCTCGGAGAGACCCAGTACTTC.

The V and J genes are TRBV4-1 and TRBJ2-7, with D possibly matching TRBD1 (5 bases). V was shortened by 0 bases and J by 0 bases, with 12 bases between the two germline ends. Germline V gives CDR1 MGHRA, CDR2 YSYEKL. This CDR3 has 16 residues. DNA of the CDR3: TGCGCCAGCAGCCAAGATTATGGACAATACTCCTACGAGCAGTACGTC. Its translation: CASSQDYGQYSYEQYV.

This rearrangement joins TRBV11-3 to TRBJ1-1, with TRBD1 as a possible D gene (6 bases). The CDR3 length is 15 residues. Germline CDR1 reads SGHNT; CDR2 reads YENEEA. V lost 5 bases to trimming and J lost 4 bases, with 17 bases between them. The CDR3 DNA reads as TGTGCCAGCAGCCCGCAAGGGGGTACGGGCACTGAAGCTTTCTTT. Translation gives CASSPQGGTGTEAFF.

The chain recombines TRBV6-5 with TRBJ1-2; D is ambiguous. Trimming shortened V by 7 bases and J by 11 bases, and 20 bases separated the two germline ends. Germline lookup yields CDR1 MNHEY and CDR2 SVGAGI. The CDR3 length is 13 residues. This chain's CDR3 is CASTNTNDPEYTF. The CDR3 DNA reads as TGTGCCAGCACTAACACTAACGATCCGGAGTACACCTTC.

The chain uses TRBV27 and TRBJ2-1, with 7 bases matching TRBD2. V trimming: 3 bases; J trimming: 2 bases; junction bases outside the gene matches: 1. Germline V CDR1 and CDR2: MNHEY, SMNVEV (reference sequence). This CDR3 has 14 residues. The CDR3 region has the DNA TGTGCCAGCAGTTTGGCGGGGGCCTACAATGAGCAGTTCTTC. Its translation is CASSLAGAYNEQFF.

The chain is built from TRBV7-7 and TRBJ2-1, with 7 bases lining up with TRBD1. The CDR3 spans 15 residues. In germline, CDR1 is SSHAT, CDR2 FNYEAQ (reference sequence). The trim removed 5 bases at V and 3 bases at J, leaving 7 bases unmatched. The CDR3 DNA is TGTGCCAGCAGCACAACAGGGGCAGGCTACAATGAGCAGTTCTTC. Its translation is CASSTTGAGYNEQFF.

This sequence joins TRBV19 and TRBJ1-1; D not resolved. Trimming left V 5 bases short and J 4 bases short, with 11 bases between. Germline assignment: CDR1 LNHDA and CDR2 SQIVND (reference sequence). This CDR3 spans 13 amino acids. CDR3 in DNA: TGTGCCAGTAGTCTGTATCTAGGCACTGAAGCTTTCTTT. As protein: CASSLYLGTEAFF.

This clone was detected only once. This chain connects TRBV15 to TRBJ1-5; TRBD1 is a possible D gene (6 bases). V lost 1 base and J 7 bases, leaving 11 bases between the germline ends. Per germline, CDR1 LNHNV and CDR2 YYDKDF (reference sequence). This CDR3 has 14 amino acids. The CDR3 is CATSRVQGVQPQHF. CDR3 nucleotide sequence: TGTGCCACCAGCAGAGTACAGGGCGTCCAGCCCCAGCATTTT.

The gene calls are TRBV6-1 and TRBJ1-2, with 9 bases lining up with TRBD1. The CDR3 sequence is 17 residues long. Germline trimming cut 1 base from V and 5 bases from J; bases unmatched to any gene: 11. Germline V gene sequence: CDR1 MNHNS, CDR2 SASEGT. DNA for the CDR3: TGTGCCAGCAGTGAAGGAGGGACAGGGTCGTCCTTATATGGCTACACCTTC. Amino acids: CASSEGGTGSSLYGYTF.

This CDR3 is CASSPWGQGNTEAFF. Written as DNA, the CDR3 is TGTGCCAGCAGCCCCTGGGGGCAGGGGAACACTGAAGCTTTCTTT. The V gene is TRBV7-8, the J gene TRBJ1-1; D is perhaps TRBD1 (6 bases). Trimming took off 5 bases at V and 1 base at J, with 14 bases between the two ends. The CDR3 has 15 residues. Germline assignment: CDR1 SGHVS and CDR2 FQNEAQ. The variable domain in full, with the rest retrieved from reference TRBV7-8 and TRBJ1-1, is GAGVSQSPRYKVAKRGQDVALRCDPISGHVSLFWYQQALGQGPEFLTYFQNEAQLDKSGLPSDRFFAERPEGSVSTLKIQRTQQEDSAVYLCASSPWGQGNTEAFFGQGTRLTVV.

The rearrangement links TRBV19 to TRBJ2-3; D is uncertain. V lost 4 bases to trimming and J lost 0 bases, with 8 bases between them. The CDR3 has 14 residues. CDR1 LNHDA and CDR2 SQIVND come from the germline V gene (reference sequence). In DNA form, the CDR3 reads TGTGCCAGTAGTAAAGCGACTAGCACAGATACGCAGTATTTT. This gives the protein CASSKATSTDTQYF.

The chain couples TRBV4-2 to TRBJ2-1, with D perhaps matching TRBD2 (6 bases). The germline V gene has CDR1 LGHNA and CDR2 YNFKEQ. The CDR3 runs to 15 residues. The V and J ends lost 0 bases and 9 bases respectively, with 15 bases between them. The DNA of the CDR3 is TGTGCCAGCAGCCAAGACCCTCTAGCGACTGGTGAGCAGTTCTTC. It codes for CASSQDPLATGEQFF.

This clone was seen a handful of times. V gene TRBV6-5 combines with J gene TRBJ1-4; D is undetermined. Per germline, CDR1 MNHEY and CDR2 SVGAGI. The CDR3 runs 14 residues. V lost 0 bases, J lost 7 bases, and 9 bases lay in between. CDR3 in amino acids: CASSYSQEGEKLFF. The CDR3 DNA sequence: TGTGCCAGCAGTTACTCCCAGGAGGGTGAAAAACTGTTTTTT.

The CDR3 loop is CASSSLQGATQYF. The CDR3 nucleotides read TGCGCCAGCAGCTCACTCCAGGGTGCTACGCAGTATTTT. V usage is TRBV5-1 and J usage is TRBJ2-3, with a tentative D call TRBD1 (5 bases). V was clipped by 3 bases and J by 8 bases, with 13 bases between them. From germline, CDR1 is SGHRS and CDR2 YFSETQ. There are 13 residues in the CDR3. Full variable domain (missing parts from reference TRBV5-1 and TRBJ2-3): KAGVTQTPRYLIKTRGQQVTLSCSPISGHRSVSWYQQTPGQGLQFLFEYFSETQRNKGNFPGRFSGRQFSNSRSEMNVSTLELGDSALYLCASSSLQGATQYFGPGTRLTVL.

This sequence joins TRBV7-9 and TRBJ1-1; 10 nucleotides line up with TRBD1. Germline V gene sequence: CDR1 SEHNR, CDR2 FQNEAQ (reference sequence). Germline trimming cut 3 bases from V and 1 base from J; bases unmatched to any gene: 8. There are 17 residues in the CDR3. CDR3 DNA: TGTGCCAGCAGCTTCCTCCCGGGACAGGGGACGAACACTGAAGCTTTCTTT. Protein sequence: CASSFLPGQGTNTEAFF.

This rearrangement joins TRBV5-1 to TRBJ1-6; 7 nucleotides line up with TRBD1. This CDR3 has 14 amino acids. V shed 3 bases, J shed 5 bases, and the junction held 2 bases outside the gene matches. Germline CDR1 is SGHRS and CDR2 is YFSETQ. CDR3 in DNA: TGCGCCAGCAGCTCCGGGACAGATAATTCACCCCTCCACTTT. It codes for CASSSGTDNSPLHF.

This rearrangement joins TRBV5-1 to TRBJ2-1, with 16 bases that match TRBD2. The germline gives CDR1 SGHRS, CDR2 YFSETQ. The CDR3 spans 18 residues. Trimming took 0 bases from V and 7 from J; bases not matched to a gene: 7. The chain's CDR3 is CASSLVSGGLAGGNEQFF. DNA of the CDR3: TGCGCCAGCAGCTTGGTTAGCGGGGGACTAGCGGGAGGGAATGAGCAGTTCTTC.

DNA of the CDR3: TGTGCCAGCAGTTGGTACGGGGACACAGATACGCAGTATTTT. It specifies CASSWYGDTDTQYF. The rearrangement uses TRBV27 and TRBJ2-3, with D tentatively TRBD2 (5 bases). The V end was cut by 4 bases, the J end by 2 bases, with 10 bases between. Per the germline V gene, CDR1 is MNHEY and CDR2 is SMNVEV (reference sequence). This CDR3 contains 14 residues.